This entry lists 19 T cell receptor beta chains sequenced from one sample in a study of beta chain features in type 1 diabetes. Study outcomes and limitations: Among all four CD4+ subsets, Type 1 diabetes patients had TCRB CDR3s that were moderately but significantly shorter.

The antigens of these receptors remain unknown. The isolated RNA, all of it, was reverse transcribed, so expressed TCRB transcripts were what got sequenced. Using immunoSEQ multiplex PCR, the repertoire was profiled, and TCRdb retains in-frame clones only, with some absent. The sample carries 160,000 or so clones, around 9% recorded once. Sequences were obtained from central memory CD4+ T cells from blood. The receptors come from a woman aged 25 to 45 with type 1 diabetes.

J is TRBJ1-3 and V is TRBV6-1, with a weak D call TRBD1 (5 bases). CDR1 is MNHNS, CDR2 SASEGT, per germline. This CDR3 region has 15 residues. V was clipped by 8 bases and J by 0 bases, with 14 bases between them. CDR3 sequence (DNA): TGTGCCAGCCGCCAACAGGAAACCTCTGGAAACACCATATATTTT. Its translation is CASRQQETSGNTIYF.

The table lists this clone with a few counts. The genes are TRBV10-2 and TRBJ2-2; 10 positions match TRBD1. The CDR3 is 14 residues long. Trimming took 8 bases from V and 6 from J; bases not matched to a gene: 6. From germline, CDR1 is WSHSY and CDR2 SAAADI. CDR3 sequence: CASVWDRGPGELFF. The CDR3 region has the DNA TGCGCCAGCGTATGGGACAGGGGTCCCGGGGAGCTGTTTTTT.

The J gene is TRBJ1-2, the V gene TRBV11-2, with TRBD1 matching over 7 bases. The CDR3 covers 15 residues. The trim removed 1 base at V and 8 bases at J, leaving 10 bases unmatched. Germline V gives CDR1 SGHAT, CDR2 FQNNGV. CDR3 coding DNA: TGTGCCAGCAGCTTAGGGCCGGAGGGGGCGCAGGGCTACACCTTC. This encodes CASSLGPEGAQGYTF.

This chain links TRBV29-1 with TRBJ2-1; D is unclear. V lost 2 bases and J lost 4, with 12 bases in between. Germline-derived CDR1 and CDR2 are SQVTM and ANQGSEA. This CDR3 is 14 amino acids long. The DNA of the CDR3 is TGCAGCGTTGAAAGGCCAGGAAAATACAATGAGCAGTTCTTC. It yields the protein CSVERPGKYNEQFF.

The chain carries TRBV19 and TRBJ2-4, with 10 bases that match TRBD1. The ends lost 4 bases at V and 6 bases at J; junction bases unmatched: 12. The CDR3 loop spans 17 amino acids. Germline V gives CDR1 LNHDA, CDR2 SQIVND (reference sequence). CDR3 DNA sequence: TGTGCCAGTAGTACCCAAGGGGGGGGACAGGGGTTAAACATTCAGTACTTC. Amino acids: CASSTQGGGQGLNIQYF.

This clone has a handful of counts. The V call is TRBV5-1, the J call TRBJ2-5, with 9 positions matching TRBD1. In germline, CDR1 is SGHRS, CDR2 YFSETQ. The V gene end was trimmed by 4 bases and the J gene end by 6 bases; junction bases not matched to a gene: 10. The CDR3 sequence is 15 residues long. Written as DNA, the CDR3 is TGCGCCAGCAGCCCCGGGACAGGGTGGGAAAAGACCCAGTACTTC. As protein: CASSPGTGWEKTQYF.

The V gene is TRBV5-8, the J gene TRBJ2-2; 8 nucleotides match TRBD1. The CDR3 has 14 residues. With 4 bases clipped from V and 1 base from J, the junction kept 0 bases outside the gene matches. Germline V gene data show CDR1 as SGHTS and CDR2 as YDEGEE. In DNA, the CDR3 is TGTGCCAGCAGCGGACAGGGGAACACCGGGGAGCTGTTTTTT. This translates into CASSGQGNTGELFF.

This clone appeared a few times. A junction boundary mismatches the germline segment, possibly from a read error. The genes are TRBV11-2 and TRBJ2-7, with a possible D match to TRBD2 (5 bases). The germline V gene encodes CDR1 SGHAT and CDR2 FQNNGV. The CDR3 loop spans 12 amino acids. CDR3 in DNA: TGTGCCAGCAGCTTAGTATCTGCTAGCCTACACTTC. Protein product: CASSLVSASLHF.

The chain carries TRBV9 and TRBJ2-2; D not certain. Trimming took 3 bases from V and 0 from J, leaving 12 bases between them. The CDR3 runs 16 residues. The germline CDR1 and CDR2 sequences are SGDLS and YYNGEE. CDR3 amino acids: CASSALGGANTGELFF. The CDR3 nucleotides are TGTGCCAGCAGCGCCCTAGGCGGCGCGAACACCGGGGAGCTGTTTTTT.

The chain uses TRBV7-3 and TRBJ1-2; D is unresolved. Per the germline V gene, CDR1 is SGHTA and CDR2 is FQGTGA. Trimming stripped 6 bases from V and 4 bases from J, with 12 bases between. This CDR3 is built from 13 residues. Here the CDR3 DNA reads TGTGCCAGCAGTTACGGGGAGACCTATGGCTACACCTTC. It yields the protein CASSYGETYGYTF.

This rearrangement joins TRBV29-1 to TRBJ1-1; possible D gene TRBD1, 6 bases. Trimming took off 1 base at V and 3 bases at J, with 12 bases between the two ends. The CDR3 has 14 amino acids. CDR1 and CDR2 (germline): SQVTM, ANQGSEA. CDR3 nucleotides: TGCAGCGTTGAAGTGGGGGCCAGGGACACTGAAGCTTTCTTT. Translated: CSVEVGARDTEAFF.

CDR3 sequence reads: CASSQESTGGYTF. For the CDR3, the DNA is TGCGCCAGCAGCCAAGAAAGTACGGGGGGCTACACCTTC. The rearrangement joins TRBV4-1 to TRBJ1-2; the D is unclear. The V gene lost 0 bases and the J gene lost 8 bases, with 10 bases spanning the gap. The CDR3 is 13 amino acids. Germline V gene data show CDR1 as MGHRA and CDR2 as YSYEKL.

This clone has a handful of counts. The chain uses TRBV18 and TRBJ1-1; 9 bases agree with TRBD1. In germline, CDR1 is KGHSH, CDR2 LQKENI. This CDR3 spans 13 amino acids. Unmatched junction bases numbered 3, after V lost 7 bases and J lost 3 bases. The CDR3 loop reads CASLRTGDTEAFF. The CDR3 DNA is TGTGCCAGCTTAAGGACAGGGGACACTGAAGCTTTCTTT.

The rearrangement links TRBV10-3 to TRBJ1-2; the D gene is possibly TRBD1 (6 bases). The V gene's germline CDR1 is ENHRY and CDR2 SYGVKD. This CDR3 comprises 17 residues. The V end was cut by 0 bases, the J end by 6 bases, with 20 bases between. This CDR3 reads CAISESTAGGAGHGYTF. In DNA, the CDR3 is TGTGCCATCAGTGAGTCGACGGCGGGGGGCGCTGGACATGGCTACACCTTC.

This CDR3 reads CASSVVSGKLAFF. In nucleotides, the CDR3 is TGTGCCAGCAGTGTAGTCTCGGGAAAGTTGGCTTTCTTT. The chain is built from TRBV2 and TRBJ1-1; no clear D gene. V was clipped by 4 bases and J by 11 bases, with 17 bases between them. There are 13 residues in the CDR3. CDR1 SNHLY and CDR2 FYNNEI come from the germline V gene. Based on the CDR3 plus reference TRBV2 and TRBJ1-1, the full variable domain is EPEVTQTPSHQVTQMGQEVILRCVPISNHLYFYWYRQILGQKVEFLVSFYNNEISEKSEIFDDQFSVERPDGSNFTLKIRSTKLEDSAMYFCASSVVSGKLAFFGQGTRLTVV.

The V gene is TRBV10-3, the J gene TRBJ1-1; 8 bases align to TRBD1. This CDR3 region has 13 residues. The germline gives CDR1 ENHRY, CDR2 SYGVKD. The ends lost 6 bases at V and 6 bases at J; junction bases unmatched: 6. The CDR3 loop is CAIRDRADAEAFF. CDR3 bases: TGTGCCATCAGGGACAGGGCGGACGCTGAAGCTTTCTTT.

The chain combines TRBV7-8 with TRBJ2-7; the D is unclear. CDR1 SGHVS and CDR2 FQNEAQ come from the germline V gene. The CDR3 contains 14 residues. The germline V and J ends were trimmed by 2 bases and 2 bases, with 10 bases remaining between them. The chain's CDR3 is CASSLNPEPYEQYF. The CDR3 nucleotides are TGTGCCAGCAGCTTAAATCCGGAGCCCTACGAGCAGTACTTC.

J is TRBJ2-3 and V is TRBV7-9; 8 nucleotides line up with TRBD1. CDR3 length equals 14 residues. Trimming took 6 bases from V and 1 from J; bases not matched to a gene: 3. CDR1 SEHNR and CDR2 FQNEAQ come from the germline V gene (reference sequence). CDR3 bases: TGTGCCAGCAGGGAGACAGGGGGCACAGATACGCAGTATTTT. Its translation: CASRETGGTDTQYF.

This rearrangement joins TRBV7-8 to TRBJ2-3; no definite D call. V was shortened by 2 bases and J by 5 bases, with 8 bases between the two germline ends. This CDR3 contains 13 residues. Germline CDR1 reads SGHVS; CDR2 reads FQNEAQ. The CDR3 region is CASSLNSIDTQYF. The CDR3, as DNA: TGTGCCAGCAGCTTAAATAGTATAGATACGCAGTATTTT.